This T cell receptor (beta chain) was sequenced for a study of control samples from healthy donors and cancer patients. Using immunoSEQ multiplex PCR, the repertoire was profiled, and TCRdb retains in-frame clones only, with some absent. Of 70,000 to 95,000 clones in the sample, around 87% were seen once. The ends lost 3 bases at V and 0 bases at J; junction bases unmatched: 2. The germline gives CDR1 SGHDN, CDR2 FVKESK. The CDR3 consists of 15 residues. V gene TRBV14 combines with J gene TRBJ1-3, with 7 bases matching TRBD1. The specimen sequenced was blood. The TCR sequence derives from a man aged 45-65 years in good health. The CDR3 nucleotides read TGTGCCAGCAGCCAGGGACAGTACTCTGGAAACACCATATATTTT. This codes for CASSQGQYSGNTIYF. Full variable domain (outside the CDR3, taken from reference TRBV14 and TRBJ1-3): EAGVTQFPSHSVIEKGQTVTLRCDPISGHDNLYWYRRVMGKEIKFLLHFVKESKQDESGMPNNRFLAERTGGTYSTLKVQPAELEDSGVYFCASSQGQYSGNTIYFGEGSWLTVV.